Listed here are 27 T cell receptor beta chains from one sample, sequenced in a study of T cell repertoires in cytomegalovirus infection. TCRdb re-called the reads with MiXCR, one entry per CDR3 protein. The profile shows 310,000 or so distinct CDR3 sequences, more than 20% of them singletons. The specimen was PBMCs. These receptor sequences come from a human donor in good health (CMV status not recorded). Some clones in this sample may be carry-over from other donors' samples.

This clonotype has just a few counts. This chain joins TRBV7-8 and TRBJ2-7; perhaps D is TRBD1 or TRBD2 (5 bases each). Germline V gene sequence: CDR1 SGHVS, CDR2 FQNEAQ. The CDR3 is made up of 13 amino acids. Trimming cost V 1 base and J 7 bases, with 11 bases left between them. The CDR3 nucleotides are TGTGCCAGCAGCTTAGGAGGGGTGACAGAGCAGTACGTC. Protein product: CASSLGGVTEQYV.

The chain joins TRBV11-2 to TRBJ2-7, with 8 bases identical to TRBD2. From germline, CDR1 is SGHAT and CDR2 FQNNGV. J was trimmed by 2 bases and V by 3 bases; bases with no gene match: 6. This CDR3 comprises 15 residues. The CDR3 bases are TGTGCCAGCAGCTTCGCTAGCGGGTGGGCCTACGAGCAGTACTTC. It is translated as CASSFASGWAYEQYF.

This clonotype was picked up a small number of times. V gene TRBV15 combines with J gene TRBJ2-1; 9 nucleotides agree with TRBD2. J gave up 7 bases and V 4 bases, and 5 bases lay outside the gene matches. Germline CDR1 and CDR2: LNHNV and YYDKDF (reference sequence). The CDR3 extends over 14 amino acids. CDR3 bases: TGTGCCACCAGCAATAGCGGGAGTTGGAATGAGCAGTTCTTC. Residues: CATSNSGSWNEQFF.

Here the CDR3 reads CASRQSGGALEQYF. CDR3 coding DNA: TGTGCCAGCAGACAAAGCGGGGGGGCCCTCGAGCAGTACTTC. The chain links TRBV6-2 or TRBV6-3 to TRBJ2-7; 10 positions match TRBD2. The CDR3 consists of 14 residues. Trimming at V came to 6 bases and at J to 6 bases, leaving 8 bases not matched to a gene. Germline assignment: CDR1 MNHEY and CDR2 SVGEGT.

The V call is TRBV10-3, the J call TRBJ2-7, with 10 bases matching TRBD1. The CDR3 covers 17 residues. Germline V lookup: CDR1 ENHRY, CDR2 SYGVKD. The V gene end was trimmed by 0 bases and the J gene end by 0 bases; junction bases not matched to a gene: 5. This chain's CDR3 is CAISESGRDRGSYEQYF. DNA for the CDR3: TGTGCCATCAGTGAGTCGGGCCGGGACAGGGGCTCCTACGAGCAGTACTTC.

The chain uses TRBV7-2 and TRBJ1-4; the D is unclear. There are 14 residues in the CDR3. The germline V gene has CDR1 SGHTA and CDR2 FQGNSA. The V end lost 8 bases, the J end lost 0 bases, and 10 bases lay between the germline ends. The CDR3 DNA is TGTGCCAGCGGCGCGAGGGCAACTAATGAAAAACTGTTTTTT. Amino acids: CASGARATNEKLFF. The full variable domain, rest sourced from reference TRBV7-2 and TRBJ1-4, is GAGVSQSPSNKVTEKGKDVELRCDPISGHTALYWYRQSLGQGLEFLIYFQGNSAPDKSGLPSDRFSAERTGGSVSTLTIQRTQQEDSAVYLCASGARATNEKLFFGSGTQLSVL.

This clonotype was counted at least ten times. This CDR3 is CASSFGLAGDTQYF. The CDR3 nucleotides are TGTGCCAGCAGCTTTGGCCTAGCGGGGGATACGCAGTATTTT. The chain uses TRBV7-2 and TRBJ2-3, with 9 bases matching TRBD2. The CDR3 has 14 amino acids. The germline CDR1 and CDR2 sequences are SGHTA and FQGNSA. V lost 3 bases, J lost 6 bases, and 4 bases stayed unmatched. The variable domain in full, with the rest retrieved from reference TRBV7-2 and TRBJ2-3, is GAGVSQSPSNKVTEKGKDVELRCDPISGHTALYWYRQSLGQGLEFLIYFQGNSAPDKSGLPSDRFSAERTGGSVSTLTIQRTQQEDSAVYLCASSFGLAGDTQYFGPGTRLTVL.

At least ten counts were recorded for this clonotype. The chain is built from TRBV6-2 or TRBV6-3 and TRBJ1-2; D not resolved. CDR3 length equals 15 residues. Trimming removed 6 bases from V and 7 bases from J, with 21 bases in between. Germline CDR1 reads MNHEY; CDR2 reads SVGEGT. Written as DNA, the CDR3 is TGTGCCAGCAGGGCAAACACCGGCGGATTTAGTGGCTACACCTTC. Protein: CASRANTGGFSGYTF.

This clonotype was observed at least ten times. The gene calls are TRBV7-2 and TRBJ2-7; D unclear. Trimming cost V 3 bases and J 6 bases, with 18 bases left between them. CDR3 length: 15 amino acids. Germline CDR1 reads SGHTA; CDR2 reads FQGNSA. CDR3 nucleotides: TGTGCCAGCAGCTTGCAGGCGGACGGTTGGGGCGAGCAGTACTTC. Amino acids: CASSLQADGWGEQYF.

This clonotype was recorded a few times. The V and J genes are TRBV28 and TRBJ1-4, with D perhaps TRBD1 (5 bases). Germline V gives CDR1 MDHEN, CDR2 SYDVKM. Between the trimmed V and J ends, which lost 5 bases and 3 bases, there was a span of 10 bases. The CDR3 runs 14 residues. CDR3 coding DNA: TGTGCCAGCAGTGCCGGGGGTTCTAATGAAAAACTGTTTTTT. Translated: CASSAGGSNEKLFF.

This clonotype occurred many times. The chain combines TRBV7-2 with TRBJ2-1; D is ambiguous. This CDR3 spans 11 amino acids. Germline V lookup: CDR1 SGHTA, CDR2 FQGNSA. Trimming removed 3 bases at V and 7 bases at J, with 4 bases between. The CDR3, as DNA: TGTGCCAGCAGCTTCTTTAATGAGCAGTTCTTC. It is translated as CASSFFNEQFF. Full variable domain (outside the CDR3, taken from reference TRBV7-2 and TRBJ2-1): GAGVSQSPSNKVTEKGKDVELRCDPISGHTALYWYRQSLGQGLEFLIYFQGNSAPDKSGLPSDRFSAERTGGSVSTLTIQRTQQEDSAVYLCASSFFNEQFFGPGTRLTVL.

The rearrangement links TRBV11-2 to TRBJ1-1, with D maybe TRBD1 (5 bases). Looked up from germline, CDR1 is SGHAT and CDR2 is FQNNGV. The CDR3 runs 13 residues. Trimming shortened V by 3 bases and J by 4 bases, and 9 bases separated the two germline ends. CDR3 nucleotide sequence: TGTGCCAGCAGCTTTGAGGGGAGCACTGAAGCTTTCTTT. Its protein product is CASSFEGSTEAFF. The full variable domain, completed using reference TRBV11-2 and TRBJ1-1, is EAGVAQSPRYKIIEKRQSVAFWCNPISGHATLYWYQQILGQGPKLLIQFQNNGVVDDSQLPKDRFSAERLKGVDSTLKIQPAKLEDSAVYLCASSFEGSTEAFFGQGTRLTVV.

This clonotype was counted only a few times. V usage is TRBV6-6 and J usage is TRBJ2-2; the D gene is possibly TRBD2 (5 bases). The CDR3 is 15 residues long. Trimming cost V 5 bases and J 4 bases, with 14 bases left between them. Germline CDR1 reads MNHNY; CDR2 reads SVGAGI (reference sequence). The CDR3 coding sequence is TGTGCCAGCAGTAACGGGATCACGGGCACCGGGGAGCTGTTTTTT. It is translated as CASSNGITGTGELFF.

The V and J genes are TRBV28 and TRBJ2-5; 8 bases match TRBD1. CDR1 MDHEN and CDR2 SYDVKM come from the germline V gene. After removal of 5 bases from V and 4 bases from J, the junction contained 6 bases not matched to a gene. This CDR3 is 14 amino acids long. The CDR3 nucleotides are TGTGCCAGCAGTCCGCGGACAGGGACAGAGACCCAGTACTTC. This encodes CASSPRTGTETQYF.

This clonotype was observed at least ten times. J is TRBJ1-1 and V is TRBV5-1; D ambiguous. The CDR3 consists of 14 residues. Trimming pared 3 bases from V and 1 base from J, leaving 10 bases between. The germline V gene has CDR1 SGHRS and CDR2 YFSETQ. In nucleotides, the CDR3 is TGCGCCAGCAGCTCCTCCCCGCAGAACACTGAAGCTTTCTTT. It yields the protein CASSSSPQNTEAFF.

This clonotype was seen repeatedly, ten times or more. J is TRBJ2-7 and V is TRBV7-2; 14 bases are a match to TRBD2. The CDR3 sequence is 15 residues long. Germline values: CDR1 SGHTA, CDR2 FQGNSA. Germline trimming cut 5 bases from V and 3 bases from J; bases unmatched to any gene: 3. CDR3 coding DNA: TGTGCCAGCAGCCGGGGACTAGCGGGGGTCTACGAGCAGTACTTC. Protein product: CASSRGLAGVYEQYF.

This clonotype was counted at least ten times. CDR3 nucleotides: TGTGCCAGCAGCTTAGACGGAGGGAACACTGAAGCTTTCTTT. Amino acids: CASSLDGGNTEAFF. The chain uses TRBV7-2 and TRBJ1-1; no firm D call. Looked up from germline, CDR1 is SGHTA and CDR2 is FQGNSA. V was cut by 1 base and J by 1 base, with 7 bases left in between. The CDR3 is 14 amino acids.

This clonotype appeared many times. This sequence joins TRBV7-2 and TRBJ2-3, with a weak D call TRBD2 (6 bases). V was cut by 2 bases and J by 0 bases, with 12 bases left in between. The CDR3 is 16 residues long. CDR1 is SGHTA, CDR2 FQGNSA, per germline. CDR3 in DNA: TGTGCCAGCAGCTTAATCGGGAGCGGGAGCACAGATACGCAGTATTTT. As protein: CASSLIGSGSTDTQYF. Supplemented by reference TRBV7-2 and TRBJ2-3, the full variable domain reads GAGVSQSPSNKVTEKGKDVELRCDPISGHTALYWYRQSLGQGLEFLIYFQGNSAPDKSGLPSDRFSAERTGGSVSTLTIQRTQQEDSAVYLCASSLIGSGSTDTQYFGPGTRLTVL.

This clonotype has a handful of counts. The CDR3 region is CSVVRLDSAEAFF. DNA for the CDR3: TGCAGCGTTGTTAGGTTGGATTCAGCTGAAGCTTTCTTT. The V gene is TRBV29-1, the J gene TRBJ1-1; D gene unclear. The CDR3 loop spans 13 amino acids. CDR1 and CDR2 from the germline V gene are SQVTM and ANQGSEA. Trimming cost V 4 bases and J 6 bases, with 15 bases left between them.

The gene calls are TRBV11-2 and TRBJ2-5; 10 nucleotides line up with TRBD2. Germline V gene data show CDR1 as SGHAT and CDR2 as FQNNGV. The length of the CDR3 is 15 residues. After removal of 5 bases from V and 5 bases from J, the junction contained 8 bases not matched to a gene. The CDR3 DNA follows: TGTGCCAGCAGCGAAGGACTAGCGGAGAGGGAGACCCAGTACTTC. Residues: CASSEGLAERETQYF.

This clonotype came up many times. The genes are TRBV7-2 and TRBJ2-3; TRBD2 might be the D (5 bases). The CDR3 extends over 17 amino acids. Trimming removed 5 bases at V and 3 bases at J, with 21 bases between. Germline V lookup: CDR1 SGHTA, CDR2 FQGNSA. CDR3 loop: CASSPLDGGWGTDTQYF. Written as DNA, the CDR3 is TGTGCCAGCAGCCCCCTAGATGGCGGGTGGGGAACAGATACGCAGTATTTT.

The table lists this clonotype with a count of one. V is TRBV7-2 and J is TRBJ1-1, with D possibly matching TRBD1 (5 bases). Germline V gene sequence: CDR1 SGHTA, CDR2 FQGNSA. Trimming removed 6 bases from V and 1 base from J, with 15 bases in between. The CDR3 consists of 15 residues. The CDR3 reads CASSLDPGQNTEAFF. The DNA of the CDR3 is TGTGCCAGCAGTCTCGACCCAGGACAGAACACTGAAGCTTTCTTT.

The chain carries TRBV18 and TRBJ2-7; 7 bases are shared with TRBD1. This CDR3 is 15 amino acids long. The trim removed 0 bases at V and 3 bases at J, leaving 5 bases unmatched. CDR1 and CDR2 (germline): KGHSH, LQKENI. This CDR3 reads CASSPPNQGDYEQYF. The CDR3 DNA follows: TGTGCCAGCTCACCACCGAATCAGGGGGACTACGAGCAGTACTTC.

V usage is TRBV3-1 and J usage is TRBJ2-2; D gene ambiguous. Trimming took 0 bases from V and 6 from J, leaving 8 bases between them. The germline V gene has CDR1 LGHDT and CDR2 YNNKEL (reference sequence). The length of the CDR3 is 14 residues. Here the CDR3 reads CASSQDNRAGELFF. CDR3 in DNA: TGTGCCAGCAGCCAAGATAATAGGGCCGGGGAGCTGTTTTTT. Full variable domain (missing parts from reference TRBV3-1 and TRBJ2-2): DTAVSQTPKYLVTQMGNDKSIKCEQNLGHDTMYWYKQDSKKFLKIMFSYNNKELIINETVPNRFSPKSPDKAHLNLHINSLELGDSAVYFCASSQDNRAGELFFGEGSRLTVL.

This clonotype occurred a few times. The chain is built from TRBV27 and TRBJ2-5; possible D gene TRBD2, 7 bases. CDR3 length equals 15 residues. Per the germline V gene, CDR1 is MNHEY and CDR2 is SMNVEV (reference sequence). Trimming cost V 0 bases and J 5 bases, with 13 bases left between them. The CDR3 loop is CASSLSYREGETQYF. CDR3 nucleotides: TGTGCCAGCAGTTTATCGTACAGGGAGGGGGAGACCCAGTACTTC.

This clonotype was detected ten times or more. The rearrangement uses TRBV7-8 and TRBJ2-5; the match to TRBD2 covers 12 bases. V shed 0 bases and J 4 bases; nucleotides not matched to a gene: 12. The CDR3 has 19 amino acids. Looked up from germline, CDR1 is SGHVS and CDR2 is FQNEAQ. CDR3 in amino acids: CASSLAPSSGLAGAETQYF. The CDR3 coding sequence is TGTGCCAGCAGCTTAGCGCCTTCGTCGGGACTAGCGGGTGCAGAGACCCAGTACTTC.

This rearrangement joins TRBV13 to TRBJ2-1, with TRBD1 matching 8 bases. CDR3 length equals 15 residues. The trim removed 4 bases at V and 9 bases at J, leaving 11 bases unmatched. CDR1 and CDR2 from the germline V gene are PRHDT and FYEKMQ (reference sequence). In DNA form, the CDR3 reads TGTGCCAGCAGCTCCGGGACAGGCGGGGTTGGTGAGCAGTTCTTC. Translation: CASSSGTGGVGEQFF.